This T cell receptor (beta chain) originates from a study of cytomegalovirus exposure and HLA in healthy donors. Study-level points and caveats: Cytomegalovirus status was reportedly diagnosed by the classifier with high specificity and sensitivity. Rare TCR sequences predominated, though certain public TCRs were found in many donors.

This clone has only a few counts. The antigen is not known. Primers included in the PCR were 60 Vbeta and 13 Jbeta primers. Using immunoSEQ multiplex PCR, the repertoire was profiled, and TCRdb retains in-frame clones only, with some absent. Of about 140,000 clones in the sample, roughly 73% were seen once. The sequence came from a female donor in good health and CMV-seronegative. The sequencing sample was made of PBMCs.

The CDR3 sequence: CASSPQATEAFF. CDR3 in DNA: TGTGCCAGCAGCCCCCAGGCCACTGAAGCTTTCTTT. The V gene is TRBV14, the J gene TRBJ1-1; D is undetermined. V lost 4 bases and J 4 bases, leaving 7 bases between the germline ends. The V gene's germline CDR1 is SGHDN and CDR2 FVKESK. The CDR3 consists of 12 residues. Drawing the rest from reference TRBV14 and TRBJ1-1, the complete variable domain is EAGVTQFPSHSVIEKGQTVTLRCDPISGHDNLYWYRRVMGKEIKFLLHFVKESKQDESGMPNNRFLAERTGGTYSTLKVQPAELEDSGVYFCASSPQATEAFFGQGTRLTVV.